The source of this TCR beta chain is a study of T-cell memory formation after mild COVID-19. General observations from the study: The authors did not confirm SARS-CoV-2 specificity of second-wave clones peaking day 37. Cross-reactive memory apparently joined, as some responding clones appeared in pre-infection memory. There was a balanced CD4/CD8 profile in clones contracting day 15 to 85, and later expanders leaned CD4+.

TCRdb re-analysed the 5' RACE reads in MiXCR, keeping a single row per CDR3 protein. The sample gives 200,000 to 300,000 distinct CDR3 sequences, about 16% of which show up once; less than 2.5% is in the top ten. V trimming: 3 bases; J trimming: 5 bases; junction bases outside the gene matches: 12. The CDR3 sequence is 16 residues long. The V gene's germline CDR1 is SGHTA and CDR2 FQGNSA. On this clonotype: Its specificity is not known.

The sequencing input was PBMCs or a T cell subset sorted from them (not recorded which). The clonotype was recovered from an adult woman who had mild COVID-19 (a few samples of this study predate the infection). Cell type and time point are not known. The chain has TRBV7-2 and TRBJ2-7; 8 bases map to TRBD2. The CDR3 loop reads CASSFERGLGNHEQYF. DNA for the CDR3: TGTGCCAGCAGCTTCGAGCGGGGACTAGGAAACCACGAGCAGTACTTC.